This T cell receptor (beta chain) was retrieved from a study of blood T cell repertoires in COVID-19. Per the germline V gene, CDR1 is SNHLY and CDR2 is FYNNEI. Trimming took 6 bases from V and 8 from J, leaving 14 bases between them. This CDR3 has 14 amino acids. Original handling: Counts of nucleated cells, estimated from reference gene primer amplification, were obtained. Profiled with immunoSEQ multiplex PCR; TCRdb holds only in-frame clones, not every one. The V and J calls and clone size were taken over from that table, and D and trimming were inferred from the DNA. The data hold around 20,000 clones, with around 92% observed a single time.

The chain is built from TRBV2 and TRBJ1-6, with D maybe TRBD1 (6 bases). The receptor was derived from a human donor in a cohort sampled during active COVID-19. Material for sequencing was peripheral blood. CDR3 bases: TGTGCCAGCAGATCACAGGGTGTTGATTCACCCCTCCACTTT. Amino acid sequence: CASRSQGVDSPLHF.